Below are 27 T cell receptor beta chains sequenced from a single sample in a study of blood T cell repertoires in COVID-19. The repertoire was sequenced with immunoSEQ multiplex PCR; TCRdb's copy has only in-frame clones and lacks some. This table has 110,000 or so clones, 85% appearing once. Sequencing input: peripheral blood. All receptors come from a human donor in a cohort sampled during active COVID-19.

The gene calls are TRBV4-3 and TRBJ1-1; D ambiguous. CDR1 and CDR2 (germline): LGHNA, YSLEER. V was trimmed by 4 bases and J by 0 bases, leaving 9 bases between them. There are 14 residues in the CDR3. The CDR3 sequence is CASSPQVMNTEAFF. The CDR3 nucleotides read TGCGCCAGCAGCCCGCAGGTAATGAACACTGAAGCTTTCTTT.

V and J are TRBV6-5 and TRBJ2-5; D is possibly TRBD2 (5 bases). V was clipped by 2 bases and J by 5 bases, with 9 bases between them. There are 13 residues in the CDR3. CDR1 is MNHEY and CDR2 is SVGAGI in the germline V gene. The CDR3 DNA reads TGTGCCAGCAGTTACCGGAGAGGGGAGACCCAGTACTTC. This sequence encodes CASSYRRGETQYF.

This chain joins TRBV3-1 (or the pseudogene TRBV3-2) and TRBJ1-3; no clear D. Between the trimmed V and J ends, which lost 1 base and 2 bases, there was a span of 9 bases. Germline CDR1 is LGHDT and CDR2 is YNNKEL (reference sequence). This CDR3 spans 15 amino acids. The CDR3 sequence: CASSQAGWAGNTIYF. The CDR3 DNA follows: TGTGCCAGCAGCCAAGCGGGGTGGGCTGGAAACACCATATATTTT.

The chain employs TRBV7-9 and TRBJ2-7, with 8 bases lining up with TRBD1. Germline values: CDR1 SEHNR, CDR2 FQNEAQ (reference sequence). The CDR3 covers 14 residues. Unmatched junction bases numbered 2, after V lost 4 bases and J lost 0 bases. The CDR3 sequence is CASSWTGPSYEQYF. CDR3 nucleotide sequence: TGTGCCAGCAGCTGGACAGGGCCCTCCTACGAGCAGTACTTC.

This rearrangement joins TRBV19 to TRBJ2-1; D possibly corresponds to TRBD2 (6 bases). Germline V gene sequence: CDR1 LNHDA, CDR2 SQIVND (reference sequence). CDR3 size: 16 residues. V shed 4 bases and J shed 0 bases, with 13 bases lying between them. The CDR3 nucleotides are TGTGCCAGTAGTAGTTGGCGGGGTAGCTCCTACAATGAGCAGTTCTTC. Amino acid sequence: CASSSWRGSSYNEQFF. The full variable domain, its missing parts supplied by reference TRBV19 and TRBJ2-1, is DGGITQSPKYLFRKEGQNVTLSCEQNLNHDAMYWYRQDPGQGLRLIYYSQIVNDFQKGDIAEGYSVSREKKESFPLTVTSAQKNPTAFYLCASSSWRGSSYNEQFFGPGTRLTVL.

V gene TRBV6-6 combines with J gene TRBJ1-6, with TRBD1 matching 9 bases. Per germline, CDR1 MNHNY and CDR2 SVGAGI (reference sequence). Trimming took 5 bases from V and 6 from J; bases not matched to a gene: 11. The CDR3 length is 17 residues. This CDR3 reads CASSPIIPGQGNSPLHF. Written as DNA, the CDR3 is TGTGCCAGCAGTCCAATCATTCCGGGACAGGGTAATTCACCCCTCCACTTT.

This clone appeared a single time. J is TRBJ2-2 and V is TRBV28, with TRBD1 matching 7 bases. Trimming cost V 6 bases and J 0 bases; bases outside gene matches: 4. The CDR3 contains 15 residues. Germline CDR1 is MDHEN and CDR2 is SYDVKM. For the CDR3, the DNA is TGTGCCAGCAGGACAGGGAACGCGAACACCGGGGAGCTGTTTTTT. Translation gives CASRTGNANTGELFF.

The genes are TRBV29-1 and TRBJ2-3; D possibly corresponds to TRBD1 (6 bases). The germline V gene has CDR1 SQVTM and CDR2 ANQGSEA. The V and J ends lost 5 bases and 4 bases respectively, with 19 bases between them. The CDR3 consists of 15 residues. CDR3 in amino acids: CSVRTASDGSDTQYF. CDR3 bases: TGCAGCGTTAGGACAGCCTCAGACGGTTCAGATACGCAGTATTTT.

The CDR3 loop reads CAWSLTYEQYF. CDR3 sequence (DNA): TGTGCCTGGAGTCTTACCTACGAGCAGTACTTC. The rearrangement uses TRBV30 and TRBJ2-7, with D unresolved. Trimming left V 2 bases short and J 2 bases short, with 4 bases between. CDR3 size: 11 residues. Germline V CDR1 and CDR2: GTSNPN, SVGIG (reference sequence).

The chain recombines TRBV30 with TRBJ1-1; D is perhaps TRBD1 (5 bases). The germline gives CDR1 GTSNPN, CDR2 SVGIG (reference sequence). CDR3 length: 12 residues. The ends were cut back, 4 bases at V and 5 bases at J, with 11 bases in the middle. The CDR3 protein is CAWNPGRTEAFF. As DNA, the CDR3 is TGTGCCTGGAATCCAGGGAGGACTGAAGCTTTCTTT.

The V gene is TRBV11-3, the J gene TRBJ2-7; D gene unclear. CDR3 length: 15 residues. With 1 base removed from V and 4 bases from J, the gap between germline ends came to 14 bases. The germline V gene has CDR1 SGHNT and CDR2 YENEEA. The CDR3 sequence: CASSLGPGFEYEQYF. CDR3 coding DNA: TGTGCCAGCAGCTTAGGCCCCGGGTTTGAATACGAGCAGTACTTC.

The V and J genes are TRBV19 and TRBJ2-1; 9 bases line up with TRBD2. V shed 2 bases, J shed 0 bases, and the junction held 8 bases outside the gene matches. CDR3 length: 18 amino acids. CDR1 and CDR2 from the germline V gene are LNHDA and SQIVND (reference sequence). The CDR3 sequence: CASSISGGGGSSYNEQFF. The CDR3 nucleotides read TGTGCCAGTAGTATATCAGGCGGGGGGGGAAGCTCCTACAATGAGCAGTTCTTC.

The chain couples TRBV7-9 to TRBJ1-2, with 7 bases aligning to TRBD1. The CDR3 totals 14 residues. Germline-derived CDR1 and CDR2 are SEHNR and FQNEAQ (reference sequence). V lost 5 bases, J lost 2 bases, and 5 bases stayed unmatched. CDR3 amino acids: CASSPMTGNYGYTF. The CDR3 DNA reads TGTGCCAGCAGCCCAATGACAGGGAACTATGGCTACACCTTC. Combining the CDR3 with reference TRBV7-9 and TRBJ1-2 gives the whole variable domain DTGVSQNPRHKITKRGQNVTFRCDPISEHNRLYWYRQTLGQGPEFLTYFQNEAQLEKSRLLSDRFSAERPKGSFSTLEIQRTEQGDSAMYLCASSPMTGNYGYTFGSGTRLTVV.

The rearrangement joins TRBV6-5 to TRBJ1-2, with 7 bases identical to TRBD1. The CDR3 contains 16 residues. CDR1 and CDR2 from the germline V gene are MNHEY and SVGAGI. With 0 bases clipped from V and 8 bases from J, the junction kept 12 bases outside the gene matches. The CDR3 is CASSYSRDSLSEGYTF. CDR3 DNA: TGTGCCAGCAGTTACTCGAGGGACAGCCTATCAGAAGGCTACACCTTC.

This chain links TRBV3-1 (or the pseudogene TRBV3-2) with TRBJ2-6, with a tentative D call TRBD1 (5 bases). Trimming shortened V by 2 bases and J by 3 bases, and 17 bases separated the two germline ends. This CDR3 region has 18 residues. Germline values: CDR1 LGHDT, CDR2 YNNKEL (reference sequence). CDR3 residues: CASSQSQNRLSGANVLTF. The CDR3 nucleotides read TGTGCCAGCAGCCAAAGCCAGAACAGGCTAAGTGGGGCCAACGTCCTGACTTTC.

The J gene is TRBJ1-1, the V gene TRBV10-3; possible D gene TRBD1, 5 bases. Trimming cost V 3 bases and J 0 bases, with 5 bases left between them. This CDR3 contains 13 residues. Germline assignment: CDR1 ENHRY and CDR2 SYGVKD. CDR3 coding DNA: TGTGCCATCAGTGACAGGGTGAACACTGAAGCTTTCTTT. This codes for CAISDRVNTEAFF.

The chain links TRBV24-1 to TRBJ2-5; D ambiguous. Trimming cost V 1 base and J 3 bases, with 5 bases left between them. CDR1 and CDR2 from the germline V gene are KGHDR and SFDVKD. The CDR3 runs 13 residues. CDR3: CATSDFSEETQYF. The CDR3 DNA reads as TGTGCCACCAGTGATTTTTCGGAAGAGACCCAGTACTTC.

The rearrangement uses TRBV4-3 and TRBJ2-5; 8 bases are shared with TRBD1. Germline values: CDR1 LGHNA, CDR2 YSLEER. This CDR3 is 16 amino acids long. Trimming cost V 3 bases and J 2 bases; bases outside gene matches: 8. Written as DNA, the CDR3 is TGCGCCAGCAGCCAGGCGGGGACAGGTCCACAAGAGACCCAGTACTTC. Its translation is CASSQAGTGPQETQYF.

The rearrangement uses TRBV5-1 and TRBJ1-1; unclear D gene. CDR1 and CDR2 from the germline V gene are SGHRS and YFSETQ. Trimming pared 4 bases from V and 0 bases from J, leaving 10 bases between. CDR3 size: 14 residues. CDR3 amino acids: CASSHIAVNTEAFF. The CDR3 region has the DNA TGCGCCAGCAGCCATATCGCAGTGAACACTGAAGCTTTCTTT. Filled out from reference TRBV5-1 and TRBJ1-1, the complete variable domain reads KAGVTQTPRYLIKTRGQQVTLSCSPISGHRSVSWYQQTPGQGLQFLFEYFSETQRNKGNFPGRFSGRQFSNSRSEMNVSTLELGDSALYLCASSHIAVNTEAFFGQGTRLTVV.

The chain links TRBV29-1 to TRBJ2-1; 7 bases agree with TRBD1. The CDR3 consists of 12 residues. V shed 6 bases, J shed 4 bases, and the junction held 3 bases outside the gene matches. CDR1 SQVTM and CDR2 ANQGSEA come from the germline V gene. The CDR3 bases are TGCAGCGTAACGGGACAGTACAATGAGCAGTTCTTC. Protein product: CSVTGQYNEQFF.

This chain joins TRBV11-2 and TRBJ1-2; no clear D. The CDR3 totals 15 residues. V dropped 5 bases and J dropped 4 bases, with 17 bases sitting between them. Germline V gives CDR1 SGHAT, CDR2 FQNNGV. In nucleotides, the CDR3 is TGTGCCAGCAGCCCGTCTAACCTATATCCCTATGGCTACACCTTC. It translates to CASSPSNLYPYGYTF. The whole variable domain, remainder taken from reference TRBV11-2 and TRBJ1-2, is EAGVAQSPRYKIIEKRQSVAFWCNPISGHATLYWYQQILGQGPKLLIQFQNNGVVDDSQLPKDRFSAERLKGVDSTLKIQPAKLEDSAVYLCASSPSNLYPYGYTFGSGTRLTVV.

J is TRBJ1-1 and V is TRBV6-1; D might be TRBD1 (6 bases). This CDR3 has 14 residues. V lost 7 bases and J 1 base, leaving 13 bases between the germline ends. Germline lookup yields CDR1 MNHNS and CDR2 SASEGT. CDR3 residues: CASNGWTANTEAFF. The CDR3 DNA reads as TGTGCCAGCAACGGGTGGACAGCGAACACTGAAGCTTTCTTT.

The chain has TRBV6-5 and TRBJ1-1; D is perhaps TRBD1 (5 bases). In germline, CDR1 is MNHEY, CDR2 SVGAGI. CDR3 length: 15 residues. With 0 bases removed from V and 4 bases from J, the gap between germline ends came to 12 bases. The CDR3 DNA reads TGTGCCAGCAGTTACTCGACCGGGGGGGTCACTGAAGCTTTCTTT. It is translated as CASSYSTGGVTEAFF.

This clone was seen only a few times. The chain couples TRBV5-1 to TRBJ1-6; D possibly corresponds to TRBD1 (6 bases). Per germline, CDR1 SGHRS and CDR2 YFSETQ. The CDR3 has 14 amino acids. With 1 base removed from V and 10 bases from J, the gap between germline ends came to 12 bases. The CDR3 nucleotides are TGCGCCAGCAGCTTGAACAGGGATTACTCACCCCTCCACTTT. Translating it yields CASSLNRDYSPLHF.

The chain joins TRBV5-5 to TRBJ1-5, with D possibly TRBD1 on 5 matching bases. The germline gives CDR1 SGHKS, CDR2 YYEKEE (reference sequence). The ends were cut back, 3 bases at V and 3 bases at J, with 13 bases in the middle. CDR3 length equals 15 residues. The CDR3 DNA is TGTGCCAGCAGCTGGGGCCCTGGGGCCAATCAGCCCCAGCATTTT. Translating it yields CASSWGPGANQPQHF.

CDR3 sequence (DNA): TGTGCCAGCAGTGCCAATGGACAGGGTGGCGGGGAGCTGTTTTTT. Amino acid sequence: CASSANGQGGGELFF. The chain uses TRBV6-6 and TRBJ2-2; 8 bases line up with TRBD1. Germline CDR1 is MNHNY and CDR2 is SVGAGI (reference sequence). The CDR3 has 15 residues. V was pared by 5 bases and J by 7 bases, with 9 bases of the junction left unmatched.

V gene TRBV30 combines with J gene TRBJ2-1; 9 nucleotides agree with TRBD2. V lost 0 bases, J lost 6 bases, and 9 bases stayed unmatched. The CDR3 totals 16 residues. In germline, CDR1 is GTSNPN, CDR2 SVGIG (reference sequence). The CDR3: CAWSVVGGGVSNEQFF. CDR3 in DNA: TGTGCCTGGAGTGTCGTCGGCGGGGGGGTGTCCAATGAGCAGTTCTTC.